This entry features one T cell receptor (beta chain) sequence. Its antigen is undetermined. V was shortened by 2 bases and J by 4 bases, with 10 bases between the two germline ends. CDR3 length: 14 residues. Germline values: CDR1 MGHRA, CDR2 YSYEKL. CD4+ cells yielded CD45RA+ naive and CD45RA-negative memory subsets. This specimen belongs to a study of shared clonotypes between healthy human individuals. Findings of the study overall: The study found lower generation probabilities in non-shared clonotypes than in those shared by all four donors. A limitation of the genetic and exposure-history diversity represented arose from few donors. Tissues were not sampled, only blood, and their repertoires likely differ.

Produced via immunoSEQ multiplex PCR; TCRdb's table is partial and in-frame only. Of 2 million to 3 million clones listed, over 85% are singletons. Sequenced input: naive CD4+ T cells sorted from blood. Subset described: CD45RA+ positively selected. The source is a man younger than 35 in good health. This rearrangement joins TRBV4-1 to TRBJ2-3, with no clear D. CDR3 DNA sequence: TGCGCCAGCAGCCAACTTGTCCTGGCAGATACGCAGTATTTT. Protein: CASSQLVLADTQYF.